This T cell receptor beta chain originates from a study of T cell responses to AZD1222 COVID-19 vaccine (dated by TCRdb to 2020 to 2023). Looking at the study overall: AZD1222 recipients with second doses at about 4 weeks or about 12 weeks were pooled, because spike-specific TCR depth and breadth did not differ between schedules. A total of 230 to 250 trial participants underwent TCR sequencing, of whom around 210 had received two doses of AZD1222 and roughly 26 had received two doses of the MenACWY control vaccine. Trial participants were enrolled by age into subgroups of 18-55, 56-69 and 70-plus years, and around 140, 26 and 57 TCR-sequenced participants, respectively, were included in these subgroups.

The CDR3 regions of human TCRbeta chains were analyzed by immunosequencing. In the source study's methods: TCRs in the repertoires were compared against a reference library of SARS-CoV-2-specific TCRs that had been generated with the MIRA antigen-specificity platform. Breadth was defined as the fraction of unique TCRs that were SARS-CoV-2-associated, and depth was defined as the fraction of total T cells that were SARS-CoV-2-associated. Using the MIRA data, every spike-specific TCR was mapped to the spike region that the TCR reacted to and assigned to either a CD4 or a CD8 class. Log10-transformed breadth and depth values were compared by one-way ANOVA with Sidak's multiple comparisons tests. This is the immuneACCESS table as TCRdb keeps it, with only in-frame sequences that have V and J called. A part of the clones is gone; compared with another copy, unresolved V genes explain less than half, and the rest is unexplained. V, J and clone size were drawn from that table, and D and trimming were deduced from the DNA. The sample table records approximately 110,000 clones; 70% to 90% of these occur just once. The ten largest make up about 6.2% of the sample.

General conclusions and limits of the study: No day 14 peak-response samples were available, so repertoires were characterized only after the peak T cell response. A significant rise in spike-specific TCR breadth and depth was observed after two AZD1222 doses relative to day 0 and relative to MenACWY recipients. The vaccine-associated CD4 TCRs covered the entire spike protein, and the dominant responses fell in regions 160-218 and 743-854. Participants were mostly white British, with more females than males. The authors suggested clonal diversity may have been underestimated. Conclusions about previously exposed vaccinees were limited because only a handful of AZD1222 recipients were SARS-CoV-2 seropositive at baseline. The 56-69-year group was small, and its depth increase did not reach significance, likely because of low power. Nearly half of unique spike-specific TCRs reportedly recognized epitopes outside regions mutated in the B.1.351 and B.1.1.7 variants.

What the time point label conveys for this sample: baseline before first vaccination. Vaccinee samples came from UK trials COV001 and COV002, including a single-blind randomized controlled phase 2/3 trial of AZD1222 (ChAdOx1 nCoV-19) in healthy adults. Trial participant PBMC samples were collected at day 0 and day 28 after the second dose for TCRbeta chain sequencing. In the case of this clone: Its antigen remains undetermined. The input lacks base qualities; no much larger clone sits a single base away.

This sample comprised peripheral blood, obtained on day 0 of AZD1222 vaccination. The sequence derives from an adult in good health.

The CDR3 has the sequence CASSQEGRFGYTF. DNA sequence: TGTGCCAGCAGCCAAGAGGGGCGTTTCGGCTACACCTTC. The chain couples TRBV3-1 (or the pseudogene TRBV3-2) to TRBJ1-2, and TRBD1 may be the D gene, going by 5 matching bases. The germline V gene (reference sequence) provides CDR1 LGHDT and CDR2 YNNKEL. Including cysteine and phenylalanine, the CDR3 has 13 amino acids. Just the 39-base CDR3 DNA is kept, in frame starting at base 1. Trimming at the junction amounts to 0 bases on V and 8 bases on J, and the germline ends lie 10 bases apart.